The 26 T cell receptor beta chains given below trace back to one sample, sequenced in a study of cytomegalovirus exposure and HLA in healthy donors. PCR primers comprised 60 Vbeta and 13 Jbeta primers. TCRdb's table, derived via immunoSEQ multiplex PCR, lists solely in-frame clones and lacks some. The sample has 75,000 to 95,000 clones; roughly 63% are singletons. Sequencing was performed on PBMCs. Every receptor here comes from a man between 50 and 59 years old in good health and CMV-seronegative.

This chain uses TRBV11-2 with TRBJ1-1; D perhaps matches TRBD1 (5 bases). CDR1 SGHAT and CDR2 FQNNGV come from the germline V gene. Deletions cut 1 base from V and 0 bases from J, with 15 bases between. This CDR3 has 17 amino acids. CDR3 region: CASSLGQTALMNTEAFF. The CDR3, as DNA: TGTGCCAGCAGCTTAGGCCAGACAGCTCTTATGAACACTGAAGCTTTCTTT.

The rearrangement links TRBV7-3 to TRBJ2-5; D is possibly TRBD1 (5 bases). Trimming removed 6 bases at V and 2 bases at J, with 13 bases between. The CDR3 loop spans 14 amino acids. Germline CDR1 reads SGHTA; CDR2 reads FQGTGA. The CDR3 bases are TGTGCCAGCAGGAGAGACAGCAATCAAGAGACCCAGTACTTC. This sequence encodes CASRRDSNQETQYF. The complete variable domain, with remaining parts taken from reference TRBV7-3 and TRBJ2-5, reads GAGVSQTPSNKVTEKGKYVELRCDPISGHTALYWYRQSLGQGPEFLIYFQGTGAADDSGLPNDRFFAVRPEGSVSTLKIQRTERGDSAVYLCASRRDSNQETQYFGPGTRLLVL.

V is TRBV6-7 and J is TRBJ2-7, with TRBD2 as a possible D gene (5 bases). TRBV6-7 is an ORF, and what it does is uncertain. CDR3 length: 17 residues. V was clipped by 4 bases and J by 2 bases, with 21 bases between them. CDR3 sequence: CASSFKEPRGRAYEQYV. The CDR3, as DNA: TGTGCCAGCAGTTTTAAAGAACCACGTGGGCGGGCCTACGAGCAGTACGTC.

By share, this clone counts as medium-sized. The chain combines TRBV7-9 with TRBJ2-7, with 8 bases identical to TRBD2. Trimming cost V 2 bases and J 3 bases; bases outside gene matches: 6. Germline lookup yields CDR1 SEHNR and CDR2 FQNEAQ (reference sequence). This CDR3 spans 15 amino acids. The CDR3, as DNA: TGTGCCAGCAGCTTATCAGCGGGGGATGTCTACGAGCAGTACTTC. Translation: CASSLSAGDVYEQYF.

This clone was detected only a few times. V usage is TRBV5-6 and J usage is TRBJ1-5; no clear D gene. Germline V gives CDR1 SGHDT, CDR2 YYEEEE. This CDR3 region has 15 residues. V lost 1 base to trimming and J lost 2 bases, with 10 bases between them. The CDR3 bases are TGTGCCAGCAGCTTGAGAGGGCGGCGCAATCAGCCCCAGCATTTT. It is translated as CASSLRGRRNQPQHF.

The V call is TRBV12-5, the J call TRBJ1-1; weak D call: TRBD1 (5 bases). Germline V gene data show CDR1 as LGHNT and CDR2 as FRNRAP. The CDR3 has 14 residues. V gave up 8 bases and J gave up 0 bases, with 13 bases separating them. CDR3 sequence reads: CASIGGIMNTEAFF. CDR3 sequence (DNA): TGTGCTAGTATCGGGGGAATCATGAACACTGAAGCTTTCTTT.

The sample holds a few counts of this clone. The CDR3 end shows no conserved phenylalanine or tryptophan, and so a read error is likely. This chain uses TRBV15 with TRBJ2-6, with D unresolved. Germline V gene data show CDR1 as LNHNV and CDR2 as YYDKDF (reference sequence). The CDR3 has 16 residues. V was pared by 0 bases and J by 0 bases, with 6 bases between. Here the CDR3 reads CATSRDLGSGANVLTV. In nucleotides, the CDR3 is TGTGCCACCAGCAGAGATTTAGGCTCTGGGGCCAACGTCCTGACTGTC.

This chain links TRBV6-1 with TRBJ1-4; D remains unclear. Germline CDR1 and CDR2: MNHNS and SASEGT. The CDR3 is made up of 14 amino acids. Trimming took off 7 bases at V and 3 bases at J, with 12 bases between the two ends. Written as DNA, the CDR3 is TGTGCCAGCACCCCGTGGGCTGCTAATGAAAAACTGTTTTTT. Translated, it gives CASTPWAANEKLFF.

This clone has just one count. This chain joins TRBV7-6 and TRBJ1-1; unclear D gene. This CDR3 has 12 amino acids. V lost 4 bases and J 11 bases, leaving 14 bases between the germline ends. CDR1 is SGHVS, CDR2 FNYEAQ, per germline. Written as DNA, the CDR3 is TGTGCCAGCAGCTCCTCGGGGAGGGCTGCTTTCTTT. Amino acids: CASSSSGRAAFF.

The rearrangement links TRBV7-2 to TRBJ2-5, with 7 bases matching TRBD1. This CDR3 is 15 amino acids long. In germline, CDR1 is SGHTA, CDR2 FQGNSA. Trimming took 5 bases from V and 2 from J; bases not matched to a gene: 8. CDR3 loop: CASSVRGQVQETQYF. DNA for the CDR3: TGTGCCAGCAGCGTCCGAGGACAGGTACAAGAGACCCAGTACTTC.

The table lists this clone with a few counts. This chain uses TRBV30 with TRBJ2-1; the match to TRBD2 covers 8 bases. V lost 4 bases and J lost 7; bases outside the gene matches: 9. CDR3 length: 14 amino acids. Per the germline V gene, CDR1 is GTSNPN and CDR2 is SVGIG (reference sequence). The DNA for the CDR3 is TGTGCCTGGAAGGGACTAGTCGTCAGTAATGAGCAGTTCTTC. This codes for CAWKGLVVSNEQFF.

The chain links TRBV12-5 to TRBJ2-4; tentative D call: TRBD1 (7 bases). The V end lost 0 bases, the J end lost 1 base, and 16 bases lay between the germline ends. CDR1 LGHNT and CDR2 FRNRAP come from the germline V gene. The CDR3 runs 18 residues. The CDR3 here is CASGLVLAGGTAKNIQYF. In DNA form, the CDR3 reads TGTGCTAGTGGTTTGGTACTAGCAGGGGGGACGGCCAAAAACATTCAGTACTTC.

This rearrangement joins TRBV11-1 to TRBJ1-2; maybe TRBD1 (5 bases). Germline V gives CDR1 SGHAT, CDR2 FQDESV (reference sequence). This CDR3 has 15 residues. Trimming removed 6 bases at V and 5 bases at J, with 19 bases between. In DNA, the CDR3 is TGTGCCAGCAGTCGGGACTTCCAGAGAGTGTATGGCTACACCTTC. Translation gives CASSRDFQRVYGYTF.

This sequence joins TRBV9 and TRBJ1-2, with D hard to call. V lost 2 bases, J lost 2 bases, and 13 bases lay in between. This CDR3 comprises 15 residues. Looked up from germline, CDR1 is SGDLS and CDR2 is YYNGEE. CDR3 sequence: CASSVEGRENYGYTF. The CDR3 nucleotides read TGTGCCAGCAGCGTGGAGGGTAGGGAAAACTATGGCTACACCTTC. Based on the CDR3 plus reference TRBV9 and TRBJ1-2, the full variable domain is DSGVTQTPKHLITATGQRVTLRCSPRSGDLSVYWYQQSLDQGLQFLIQYYNGEERAKGNILERFSAQQFPDLHSELNLSSLELGDSALYFCASSVEGRENYGYTFGSGTRLTVV.

V usage is TRBV2 and J usage is TRBJ2-3; 8 nucleotides agree with TRBD2. CDR1 is SNHLY and CDR2 is FYNNEI in the germline V gene. The CDR3 is 13 amino acids. V shed 4 bases and J 4 bases; nucleotides not matched to a gene: 1. The CDR3 is CASSVGGADTQYF. DNA of the CDR3: TGTGCCAGCAGTGTCGGGGGGGCAGATACGCAGTATTTT.

This clone was seen just once. This sequence joins TRBV11-1 and TRBJ2-7; 7 bases align to TRBD1. The V segment lost 8 bases and the J segment 10 bases; nucleotides outside the gene matches: 11. Germline V gives CDR1 SGHAT, CDR2 FQDESV (reference sequence). The CDR3 contains 12 residues. For the CDR3, the DNA is TGTGCCAGCGGGACAGAAGGTTACGCCCAGTACTTC. Amino acids: CASGTEGYAQYF.

V is TRBV4-2 and J is TRBJ1-4; D is possibly TRBD1 (6 bases). Germline V gene sequence: CDR1 LGHNA, CDR2 YNFKEQ. V was pared by 4 bases and J by 14 bases, with 14 bases between. The CDR3 is 12 residues long. In DNA, the CDR3 is TGTGCCAGCAGCCGGTCAAGCGACAGGCTGTTTTTT. Translated: CASSRSSDRLFF.

CDR3 DNA sequence: TGTGCCACCGACAGTTTCTCAACTAATGAAAAACTGTTTTTT. As protein: CATDSFSTNEKLFF. This chain joins TRBV28 and TRBJ1-4; the D gene is possibly TRBD1 (5 bases). Germline loops: CDR1 MDHEN, CDR2 SYDVKM. V was shortened by 10 bases and J by 0 bases, with 12 bases between the two germline ends. The CDR3 sequence is 14 residues long. Variable domain in full (rest from reference TRBV28 and TRBJ1-4): DVKVTQSSRYLVKRTGEKVFLECVQDMDHENMFWYRQDPGLGLRLIYFSYDVKMKEKGDIPEGYSVSREKKERFSLILESASTNQTSMYLCATDSFSTNEKLFFGSGTQLSVL.

V and J are TRBV6-1 and TRBJ2-7; 8 bases line up with TRBD1. V lost 2 bases and J lost 5; bases outside the gene matches: 5. This CDR3 contains 14 residues. Per germline, CDR1 MNHNS and CDR2 SASEGT. The CDR3 DNA reads TGTGCCAGCAGTGAATCCAGGGGGCGCAACGAGCAGTACTTC. Protein: CASSESRGRNEQYF.

Only a few counts were recorded for this clone. Without the conserved terminal phenylalanine or tryptophan, this CDR3 likely stems from a read error. The chain joins TRBV29-1 to TRBJ2-3, with 8 bases matching TRBD2. J lost 2 bases, V lost 1 base, and 8 bases had no gene match. The CDR3 is made up of 16 amino acids. Germline CDR1 and CDR2: SQVTM and ANQGSEA. This CDR3 is CSVEGPGGAYTDTQYV. CDR3 in DNA: TGCAGCGTTGAAGGTCCCGGGGGGGCCTACACAGATACGCAGTATGTT.

The rearrangement uses TRBV4-2 and TRBJ1-1; D gene uncertain. There are 15 residues in the CDR3. V was shortened by 0 bases and J by 0 bases, with 8 bases between the two germline ends. In germline, CDR1 is LGHNA, CDR2 YNFKEQ. CDR3 amino acids: CASSQDRRLNTEAFF. CDR3 coding DNA: TGTGCCAGCAGCCAAGATCGGAGACTGAACACTGAAGCTTTCTTT.

The genes are TRBV10-3 and TRBJ2-5; TRBD2 aligns across 8 bases. Trimming removed 6 bases from V and 2 bases from J; junction bases left unmatched: 5. The CDR3 totals 14 residues. Germline CDR1 is ENHRY and CDR2 is SYGVKD. CDR3 in DNA: TGTGCCATCAGCCAAGCGGGGGTACAAGAGACCCAGTACTTC. Its protein is CAISQAGVQETQYF.

This chain joins TRBV2 and TRBJ1-3, with D uncertain. CDR3 length: 15 amino acids. The V end was cut by 3 bases, the J end by 1 base, with 10 bases between. Per germline, CDR1 SNHLY and CDR2 FYNNEI. Here the CDR3 reads CASSDLPASGNTIYF. The CDR3 DNA reads as TGTGCCAGCAGTGACCTTCCCGCGTCTGGAAACACCATATATTTT.

V and J are TRBV13 and TRBJ1-3; D not certain. This CDR3 is built from 12 residues. V lost 7 bases and J lost 10, with 14 bases in between. Per the germline V gene, CDR1 is PRHDT and CDR2 is FYEKMQ (reference sequence). CDR3 nucleotides: TGTGCCAGCAACCGAAGGAGGGAGACCATATATTTT. It codes for CASNRRRETIYF.

CDR3 nucleotide sequence: TGTGCCAGCAGTACGGACAGGACCTCCTACGAGCAGTACTTC. It codes for CASSTDRTSYEQYF. The V gene is TRBV7-2, the J gene TRBJ2-7; 7 nucleotides align to TRBD1. The CDR3 length is 14 residues. The junction had 5 bases not matched to a gene; V was cut back by 6 bases and J by 0 bases. Per the germline V gene, CDR1 is SGHTA and CDR2 is FQGNSA.

The rearrangement uses TRBV28 and TRBJ1-1; D gene ambiguous. Germline lookup yields CDR1 MDHEN and CDR2 SYDVKM. The CDR3 spans 14 residues. V lost 5 bases and J lost 3, with 13 bases in between. CDR3 region: CASSVRGEDTEAFF. The CDR3 nucleotides are TGTGCCAGCAGTGTTCGGGGAGAGGACACTGAAGCTTTCTTT.